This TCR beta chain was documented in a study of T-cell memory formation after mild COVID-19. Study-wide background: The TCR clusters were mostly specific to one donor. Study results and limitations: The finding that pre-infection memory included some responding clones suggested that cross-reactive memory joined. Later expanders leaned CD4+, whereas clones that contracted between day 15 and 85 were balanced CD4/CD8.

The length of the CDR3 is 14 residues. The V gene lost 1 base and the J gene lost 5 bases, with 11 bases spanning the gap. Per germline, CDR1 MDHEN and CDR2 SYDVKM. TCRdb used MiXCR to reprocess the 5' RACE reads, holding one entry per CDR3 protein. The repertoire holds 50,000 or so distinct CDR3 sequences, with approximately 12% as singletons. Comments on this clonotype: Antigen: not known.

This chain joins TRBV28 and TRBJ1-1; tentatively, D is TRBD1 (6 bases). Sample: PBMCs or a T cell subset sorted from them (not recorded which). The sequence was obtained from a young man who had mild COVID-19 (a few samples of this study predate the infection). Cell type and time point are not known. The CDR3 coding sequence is TGTGCCAGCAGTTTATACAGGGATTTTACTGAAGCTTTCTTT. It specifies CASSLYRDFTEAFF.